This TCR beta chain was captured by sequencing in a study of shared clonotypes between healthy human individuals. As defined, naive CD8 cells were CD45RO-negative and positively selected for CCR7, with terminally differentiated effector memory CD45RA+ cells excluded. Every contributor of samples was a Caucasian grown-up residing in Nashville, Tennessee. Method: immunoSEQ multiplex PCR; TCRdb's copy keeps in-frame clones and lacks some. The sample shows about 870,000 clones, 90% to 95% of them seen only once. Germline loops: CDR1 LGHNA, CDR2 YSLEER. CDR3 size: 17 residues. Trimming took 0 bases from V and 0 from J, leaving 9 bases between them.

The clonotype comes from a man under 40 in good health. The rearrangement links TRBV4-3 to TRBJ2-6; a possible D gene is TRBD1 (5 bases). Sequencing input: naive CD8+ T cells sorted from blood. CDR3 sequence: CASSQEDRASGANVLTF. CDR3 DNA sequence: TGCGCCAGCAGCCAAGAAGACAGAGCCTCTGGGGCCAACGTCCTGACTTTC.